The 5 T cell receptor beta chains given below trace back to one sample, sequenced in a study of T-cell reconstitution after alpha-beta-depleted transplantation in children. Preparation of the TCRbeta library used unique molecular identifiers. TCRdb redid the calling of the PCR reads with MiXCR, one entry per CDR3 protein. The data contain hundreds of thousands of distinct CDR3 sequences, around 19% of them seen just once; the ten biggest clones take up 2.5% to 4%. The sequencing used PBMCs from the stem cell graft donor, collected from the stem cell graft. These receptors originate from a human donor who donated a stem cell graft to a child with acute lymphoblastic leukemia.

This clonotype was seen only a few times. The chain couples TRBV9 to TRBJ2-7; 14 nucleotides align to TRBD2. The junction had 2 bases not matched to a gene; V was cut back by 3 bases and J by 0 bases. This CDR3 region has 16 residues. Germline assignment: CDR1 SGDLS and CDR2 YYNGEE. The CDR3 DNA reads as TGTGCCAGCAGCGAGGGGACTAGCGGGAGCTCCTACGAGCAGTACTTC. It yields the protein CASSEGTSGSSYEQYF.

This clonotype occurred a few times. This chain connects TRBV24-1 to TRBJ2-7; 9 positions match TRBD1. Germline trimming cut 4 bases from V and 9 bases from J; bases unmatched to any gene: 18. Germline CDR1 and CDR2: KGHDR and SFDVKD. The CDR3 covers 17 residues. The CDR3 is CATSEGLSGTGPLRQYF. The DNA of the CDR3 is TGTGCCACCAGTGAAGGGCTTTCCGGGACAGGGCCTCTTCGGCAGTACTTC.

This clonotype has ten or more counts. This rearrangement joins TRBV27 to TRBJ1-1; D uncertain. CDR3 size: 11 residues. Per the germline V gene, CDR1 is MNHEY and CDR2 is SMNVEV (reference sequence). Trimming shortened V by 5 bases and J by 4 bases, and 5 bases separated the two germline ends. The chain's CDR3 is CASSVGTEAFF. DNA of the CDR3: TGTGCCAGCAGTGTGGGCACTGAAGCTTTCTTT.

This chain connects TRBV29-1 to TRBJ2-1; TRBD2 matches 7 bases. Germline CDR1 and CDR2: SQVTM and ANQGSEA. V was clipped by 4 bases and J by 9 bases; unmatched bases: 15. This CDR3 contains 15 residues. The CDR3 loop is CSVAGWEGQLSEQFF. CDR3 nucleotide sequence: TGCAGCGTTGCAGGTTGGGAGGGCCAACTTTCTGAGCAGTTCTTC.

The chain joins TRBV6-5 to TRBJ1-4; D not certain. This CDR3 spans 15 amino acids. The V gene's germline CDR1 is MNHEY and CDR2 SVGAGI. Trimming stripped 2 bases from V and 5 bases from J, with 12 bases between. DNA of the CDR3: TGTGCCAGCAGTTACGGGAGTCTTAAAAATGAAAAACTGTTTTTT. Residues: CASSYGSLKNEKLFF.